This entry features one T cell receptor (beta chain) sequence. The data were produced by immunoSEQ multiplex PCR, yet TCRdb's version contains in-frame clones alone and is incomplete. The sample holds about 380,000 clones; approximately 90% are singletons and the top ten take roughly 1.2%. This sample is part of a study of blood T cell repertoires in COVID-19. Study in general: The study drew acute and convalescent COVID-19 samples from the United States, Italy and Spain.

The CDR3 has 15 residues. Per the germline V gene, CDR1 is SNHLY and CDR2 is FYNNEI. Deletions cut 4 bases from V and 0 bases from J, with 10 bases between. This TCR derives from a woman younger than 30 who had recovered from COVID-19. The sequenced sample was PBMCs or T cells enriched from blood (not recorded which). The J gene is TRBJ1-5, the V gene TRBV2; tentative D call: TRBD1 (6 bases). CDR3 DNA: TGTGCCAGCAGTGCTGGACAGTATAGCAATCAGCCCCAGCATTTT. Translating it yields CASSAGQYSNQPQHF.